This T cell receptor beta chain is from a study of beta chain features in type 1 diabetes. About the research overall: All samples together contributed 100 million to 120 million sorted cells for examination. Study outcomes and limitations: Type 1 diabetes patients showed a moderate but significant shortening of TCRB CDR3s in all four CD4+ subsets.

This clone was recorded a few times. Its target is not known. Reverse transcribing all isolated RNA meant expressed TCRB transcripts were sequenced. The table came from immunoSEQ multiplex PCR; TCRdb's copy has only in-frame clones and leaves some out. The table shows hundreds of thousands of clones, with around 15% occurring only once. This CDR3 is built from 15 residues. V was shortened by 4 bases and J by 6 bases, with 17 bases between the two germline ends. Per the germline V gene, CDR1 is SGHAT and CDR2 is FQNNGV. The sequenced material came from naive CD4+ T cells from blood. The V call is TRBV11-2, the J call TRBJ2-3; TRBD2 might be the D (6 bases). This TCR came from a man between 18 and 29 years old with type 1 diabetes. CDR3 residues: CASSSGLTGGDTQYF. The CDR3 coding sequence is TGTGCCAGCAGCTCCGGACTAACAGGCGGGGATACGCAGTATTTT.